The sequence of this T cell receptor (beta chain) was determined in a study of T-cell reconstitution after alpha-beta-depleted transplantation in children. This clonotype was observed a handful of times. Its target is not known. Unique molecular identifiers tagged the TCRbeta library. Each CDR3 protein is one row after TCRdb ran MiXCR on the PCR reads. The repertoire consists of around 960,000 distinct CDR3 sequences, with about 29% occurring once and the leading ten covering 25% to 35%. Study outcomes and limitations: High day-60 TCRbeta diversity in some patients came from surviving recipient T cells and thymic progenitors. A year had passed since transplant, and T-cell counts and diversity by then came mostly from newly produced T cells. Reportedly, roughly two months post-transplant, alpha-beta T cells arose from several hundred expanded graft clones.

The CDR3 loop spans 11 amino acids. Germline CDR1 reads SNHLY; CDR2 reads FYNNEI. Trimming pared 6 bases from V and 8 bases from J, leaving 7 bases between. Sequenced here: PBMCs, mostly from graft donor cells, sampled 360 days after TCRalphabeta/CD19-depleted stem cell transplant. This clonotype was obtained from a boy younger than two who had a stem cell transplant for SCID, so the T cells may come from the graft donor. The chain carries TRBV2 and TRBJ2-2; D unclear. Here the CDR3 DNA reads TGTGCCAGCAGACGAGAAGGGGAGCTGTTTTTT. Its protein product is CASRREGELFF.